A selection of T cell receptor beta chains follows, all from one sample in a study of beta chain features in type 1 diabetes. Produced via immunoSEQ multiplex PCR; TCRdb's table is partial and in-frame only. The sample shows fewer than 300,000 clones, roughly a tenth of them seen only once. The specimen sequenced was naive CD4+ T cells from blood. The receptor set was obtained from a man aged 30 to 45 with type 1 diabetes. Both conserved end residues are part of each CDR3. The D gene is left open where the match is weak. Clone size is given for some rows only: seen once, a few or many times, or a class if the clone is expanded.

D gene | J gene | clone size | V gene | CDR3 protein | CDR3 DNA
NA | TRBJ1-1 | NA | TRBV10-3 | CAISGGGTEAFF | TGTGCCATCAGTGGCGGGGGGACTGAAGCTTTCTTT
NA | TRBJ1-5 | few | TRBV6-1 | CASSETGFSNQPQHF | TGTGCCAGCAGTGAAACAGGGTTTAGCAATCAGCCCCAGCATTTT
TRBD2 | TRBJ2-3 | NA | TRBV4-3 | CASSQDWGLAGRTDTQYF | TGCGCCAGCAGCCAAGATTGGGGACTAGCGGGTCGCACAGATACGCAGTATTTT
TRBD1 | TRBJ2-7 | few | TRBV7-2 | CASSFPRDRAFSYEQYF | TGTGCCAGCAGCTTCCCACGGGACAGGGCCTTCTCCTACGAGCAGTACTTC
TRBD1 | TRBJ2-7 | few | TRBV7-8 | CASSLQGQGYEQYF | TGTGCCAGCAGCCTACAGGGACAGGGATACGAGCAGTACTTC
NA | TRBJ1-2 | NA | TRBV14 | CASSQVESSGYTF | TGTGCCAGCAGCCAAGTAGAATCGTCTGGCTACACCTTC
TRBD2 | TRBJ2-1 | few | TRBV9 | CASSLSGGPPYNEQFF | TGTGCCAGCAGCCTGAGCGGGGGCCCTCCCTACAATGAGCAGTTCTTC
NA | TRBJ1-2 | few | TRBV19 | CASSPISVNYGYTF | TGTGCCAGTAGCCCAATCAGTGTTAACTATGGCTACACCTTC
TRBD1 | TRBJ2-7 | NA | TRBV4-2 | CASSQEWGQESYEQYF | TGTGCCAGCAGCCAAGAATGGGGACAGGAGAGCTACGAGCAGTACTTC
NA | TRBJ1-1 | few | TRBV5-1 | CASRREIGTEAFF | TGCGCCAGCCGACGGGAGATTGGGACTGAAGCTTTCTTT
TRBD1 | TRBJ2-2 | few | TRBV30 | CAWSGGGLGTGELFF | TGTGCCTGGAGTGGAGGGGGCTTAGGCACCGGGGAGCTGTTTTTT
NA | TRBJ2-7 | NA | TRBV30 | CAWRAGKPYEQYF | TGTGCCTGGAGAGCAGGAAAGCCCTACGAGCAGTACTTC
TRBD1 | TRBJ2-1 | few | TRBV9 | CASSRTGTFNEQFF | TGTGCCAGCAGCCGGACAGGGACGTTCAATGAGCAGTTCTTC
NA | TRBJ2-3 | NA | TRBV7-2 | CASSLEGADTQYF | TGTGCCAGCAGCTTAGAGGGGGCAGATACGCAGTATTTT
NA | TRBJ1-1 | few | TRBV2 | CASIREADYTEAFF | TGTGCCAGCATCAGAGAGGCGGACTACACTGAAGCTTTCTTT
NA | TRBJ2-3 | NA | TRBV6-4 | CASSSTAYTDTQYF | TGTGCCAGCAGTTCGACAGCTTACACAGATACGCAGTATTTT
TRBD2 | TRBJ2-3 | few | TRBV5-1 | CASSRDYTDTQYF | TGCGCCAGCAGTCGGGACTACACAGATACGCAGTATTTT
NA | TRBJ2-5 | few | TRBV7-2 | CASSLGVRGETQYF | TGTGCCAGCAGCTTAGGTGTTCGCGGGGAGACCCAGTACTTC
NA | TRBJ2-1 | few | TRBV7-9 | CASSNRRGNEQFF | TGTGCCAGCAGTAATCGTAGGGGCAATGAGCAGTTCTTC
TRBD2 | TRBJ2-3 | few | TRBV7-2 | CASSPSGLAKSDTQYF | TGTGCCAGCAGCCCATCAGGACTAGCGAAATCAGATACGCAGTATTTT
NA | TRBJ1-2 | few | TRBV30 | CAWSVLPGNYGYTF | TGTGCCTGGAGTGTTCTTCCGGGTAACTATGGCTACACCTTC
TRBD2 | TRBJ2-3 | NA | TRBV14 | CASSLRTSAGPRDTQYF | TGTGCCAGCAGCCTACGGACTAGCGCGGGGCCCAGGGATACGCAGTATTTT
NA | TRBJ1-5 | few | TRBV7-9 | CASSPGGAPYNQPQHF | TGTGCCAGCAGCCCAGGCGGGGCCCCCTACAATCAGCCCCAGCATTTT
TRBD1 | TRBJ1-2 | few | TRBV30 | CAWSVLRGAGYTF | TGTGCCTGGAGTGTACTCAGGGGGGCAGGCTACACCTTC
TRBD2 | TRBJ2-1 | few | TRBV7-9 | CASSLAKGLAGLYNEQFF | TGTGCCAGCAGCTTAGCTAAGGGACTAGCGGGGCTTTACAATGAGCAGTTCTTC
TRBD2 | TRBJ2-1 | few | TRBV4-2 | CASSQFGTSGGENEQFF | TGTGCCAGCAGCCAATTCGGGACTAGCGGGGGGGAGAATGAGCAGTTCTTC
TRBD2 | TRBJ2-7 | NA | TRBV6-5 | CASSYSIASGSYEQYF | TGTGCCAGCAGTTACTCGATTGCTAGCGGTTCCTACGAGCAGTACTTC
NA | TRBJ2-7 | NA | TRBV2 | CASIVDYSGEQYF | TGTGCCAGCATAGTTGATTATTCAGGCGAGCAGTACTTC
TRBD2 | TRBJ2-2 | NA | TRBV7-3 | CASSPSGPNTGELFF | TGTGCCAGCAGCCCTAGCGGGCCGAACACCGGGGAGCTGTTTTTT
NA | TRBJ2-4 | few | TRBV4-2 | CASSQDVTADKNIQYF | TGTGCCAGCAGCCAAGACGTCACAGCGGACAAAAACATTCAGTACTTC
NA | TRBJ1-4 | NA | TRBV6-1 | CASSEGGAGNEKLFF | TGTGCCAGCAGTGAAGGTGGGGCGGGGAATGAAAAACTGTTTTTT
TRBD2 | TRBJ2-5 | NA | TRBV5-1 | CASRATGTRQETQYF | TGCGCCAGCAGGGCTACCGGGACTAGACAAGAGACCCAGTACTTC
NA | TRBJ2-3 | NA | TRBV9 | CASSVAGRADTQYF | TGTGCCAGCAGCGTAGCTGGGCGGGCAGATACGCAGTATTTT
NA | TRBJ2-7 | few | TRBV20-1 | CSARARGDSYF | TGCAGTGCTAGAGCGCGGGGCGACTCCTACTTC
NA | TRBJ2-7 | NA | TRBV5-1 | CASSLLTGLNEQYF | TGCGCCAGCAGCTTGCTGACAGGATTAAACGAGCAGTACTTC
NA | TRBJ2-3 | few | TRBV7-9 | CASSLAEISTDTQYF | TGTGCCAGCAGCTTGGCCGAAATTAGCACAGATACGCAGTATTTT
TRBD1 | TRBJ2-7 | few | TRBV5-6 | CASSPDRGNEQYF | TGTGCCAGCAGCCCGGACAGGGGGAACGAGCAGTACTTC
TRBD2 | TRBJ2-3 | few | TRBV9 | CASSVVSGATDTQYF | TGTGCCAGCAGCGTAGTTAGCGGGGCAACAGATACGCAGTATTTT
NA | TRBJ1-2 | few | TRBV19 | CASSIKGGFDGYTF | TGTGCCAGTAGTATCAAAGGAGGGTTTGATGGCTACACCTTC
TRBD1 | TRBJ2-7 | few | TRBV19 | CASSPGQGETYEQYF | TGTGCCAGTAGTCCAGGACAGGGGGAGACCTACGAGCAGTACTTC
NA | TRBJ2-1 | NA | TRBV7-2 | CASSSGASSYNEQFF | TGTGCCAGCAGCTCAGGCGCAAGCTCCTACAATGAGCAGTTCTTC
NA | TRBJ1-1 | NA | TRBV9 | CASSVEAQHTEAFF | TGTGCCAGCAGCGTAGAGGCACAGCACACTGAAGCTTTCTTT
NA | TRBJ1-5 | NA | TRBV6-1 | CASIRGQGKGQPQHF | TGTGCCAGCATTCGAGGGCAGGGGAAAGGTCAGCCCCAGCATTTT